The clone carrying this T cell receptor beta chain was found once. The antigen is unknown. The CDR3 extends over 15 amino acids. With 1 base removed from V and 9 bases from J, the gap between germline ends came to 16 bases. Germline CDR1 SGHTA, CDR2 FQGNSA. 60 Vbeta and 13 Jbeta primers were used in PCR. Assay: immunoSEQ multiplex PCR; the TCRdb copy retains only in-frame clones and omits some. The sample consists of approximately 140,000 clones, approximately 73% of them appearing once. These data originate in a study of cytomegalovirus exposure and HLA in healthy donors. Study-level background: When 350 to 500 donors were genotyped, roughly 82% of them were found to fall in the Caucasian-associated ancestry cluster. Study-level results: Compared with the roughly 670-donor mean, an Asian-associated ancestry cluster reportedly had fewer N-insertions, according to a later analysis. When the data were analyzed later, several of the most significant clusters appeared to be linked to common viral pathogens.

Source material: PBMCs. The clonotype was recovered from a woman aged 18-29 years in good health and CMV-seronegative. The rearrangement joins TRBV7-2 to TRBJ2-1; D not resolved. CDR3 sequence reads: CASSLGVPATREQFF. CDR3 nucleotide sequence: TGTGCCAGCAGCTTAGGAGTCCCTGCCACCCGTGAGCAGTTCTTC.